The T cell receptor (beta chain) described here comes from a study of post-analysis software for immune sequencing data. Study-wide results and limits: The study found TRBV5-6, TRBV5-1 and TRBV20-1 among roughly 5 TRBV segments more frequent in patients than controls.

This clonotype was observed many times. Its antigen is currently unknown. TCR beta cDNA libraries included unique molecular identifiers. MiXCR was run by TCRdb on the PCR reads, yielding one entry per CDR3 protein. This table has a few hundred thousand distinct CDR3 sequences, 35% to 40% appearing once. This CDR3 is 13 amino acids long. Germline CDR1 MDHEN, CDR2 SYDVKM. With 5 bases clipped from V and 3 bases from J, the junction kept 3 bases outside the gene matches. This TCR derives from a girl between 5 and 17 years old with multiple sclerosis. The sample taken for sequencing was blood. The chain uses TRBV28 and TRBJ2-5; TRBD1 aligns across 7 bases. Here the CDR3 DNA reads TGTGCCAGCAGTCAGACAGGGAAAGAGACCCAGTACTTC. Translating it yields CASSQTGKETQYF.